The 29 T cell receptor beta chains below were found in one sample sequenced in a study of T-cell memory formation after mild COVID-19. MiXCR, run by TCRdb on the 5' RACE reads, gives a single entry per CDR3 protein. In the table there are hundreds of thousands of distinct CDR3 sequences, roughly 15% of which are singletons. Sequencing input: PBMCs or a T cell subset sorted from them (not recorded which). Receptors were obtained from a man aged 18-30 years who had mild COVID-19 (a few samples of this study predate the infection). Cell type and time point are not known.

In this sample, this clonotype turned up a few times. The chain has TRBV13 and TRBJ2-4; weak D call: TRBD2 (5 bases). Trimming stripped 10 bases from V and 1 base from J, with 26 bases between. The CDR3 is 18 residues long. The germline gives CDR1 PRHDT, CDR2 FYEKMQ (reference sequence). Here the CDR3 reads CATSPLEGDRTAKNIQYF. As DNA, the CDR3 is TGTGCCACCTCACCTCTCGAGGGCGATCGTACGGCCAAAAACATTCAGTACTTC.

Only a few counts were recorded for this clonotype. The chain uses TRBV28 and TRBJ2-3; 9 bases are a match to TRBD1. V gave up 5 bases and J gave up 5 bases; unmatched junction bases: 5. Germline V lookup: CDR1 MDHEN, CDR2 SYDVKM. This CDR3 is 14 amino acids long. The CDR3 nucleotides read TGTGCCAGCAGTCCAGGGACAGGGTTAGATACGCAGTATTTT. Translating gives CASSPGTGLDTQYF.

This clonotype was seen once. The chain joins TRBV29-1 to TRBJ2-3; D gene unclear. The germline V gene has CDR1 SQVTM and CDR2 ANQGSEA. This CDR3 region has 13 residues. The V end was cut by 4 bases, the J end by 1 base, with 9 bases between. The CDR3 nucleotides are TGCAGCGTTGTGGGCATAGGCACAGATACGCAGTATTTT. Amino acid sequence: CSVVGIGTDTQYF.

This chain joins TRBV28 and TRBJ2-1; D remains ambiguous. CDR3 length equals 13 residues. The germline V gene encodes CDR1 MDHEN and CDR2 SYDVKM. The V end lost 2 bases, the J end lost 6 bases, and 8 bases lay between the germline ends. As DNA, the CDR3 is TGTGCCAGCAGTTTACGGTCACCCAATGAGCAGTTCTTC. Its translation is CASSLRSPNEQFF.

This sequence joins TRBV5-1 and TRBJ2-1, with 9 bases lining up with TRBD1. This CDR3 contains 14 residues. Germline V gene data show CDR1 as SGHRS and CDR2 as YFSETQ. J was trimmed by 9 bases and V by 3 bases; bases with no gene match: 7. The CDR3 DNA follows: TGCGCCAGCAGCTGGGGACAGGGCAAGGGTGAGCAGTTCTTC. Amino acid sequence: CASSWGQGKGEQFF.

The rearrangement links TRBV9 to TRBJ2-1; no firm D call. This CDR3 is built from 15 residues. In germline, CDR1 is SGDLS, CDR2 YYNGEE. Trimming took 0 bases from V and 2 from J, leaving 9 bases between them. CDR3 residues: CASSVEGSTYNEQFF. The CDR3 DNA is TGTGCCAGCAGCGTAGAGGGAAGTACCTACAATGAGCAGTTCTTC.

The genes are TRBV4-1 and TRBJ1-2; D perhaps matches TRBD1 (6 bases). This CDR3 is built from 15 residues. V lost 0 bases and J lost 0, with 8 bases in between. In germline, CDR1 is MGHRA, CDR2 YSYEKL. DNA for the CDR3: TGCGCCAGCAGCCAAGAGACAGGTACTAACTATGGCTACACCTTC. It codes for CASSQETGTNYGYTF.

The chain uses TRBV6-5 and TRBJ2-5; tentatively, D is TRBD1 or TRBD2 (6 bases each). V dropped 6 bases and J dropped 5 bases, with 19 bases sitting between them. From germline, CDR1 is MNHEY and CDR2 SVGAGI. The CDR3 is 15 residues long. CDR3 sequence: CASRPPGGRDETQYF. CDR3 nucleotides: TGTGCCAGCAGACCCCCCGGGGGCCGGGATGAGACCCAGTACTTC.

This clonotype was picked up a small number of times. The chain is built from TRBV7-2 and TRBJ1-2; possibly TRBD1 for D (5 bases). Germline loops: CDR1 SGHTA, CDR2 FQGNSA. V gave up 5 bases and J gave up 7 bases, with 20 bases separating them. The CDR3 has 15 residues. The CDR3 DNA reads TGTGCCAGCAGCCCGCGACGGGGGGGTCGTGGTGGCTACACCTTC. Its protein is CASSPRRGGRGGYTF. Full variable domain (missing parts from reference TRBV7-2 and TRBJ1-2): GAGVSQSPSNKVTEKGKDVELRCDPISGHTALYWYRQSLGQGLEFLIYFQGNSAPDKSGLPSDRFSAERTGGSVSTLTIQRTQQEDSAVYLCASSPRRGGRGGYTFGSGTRLTVV.

Only a few counts were recorded for this clonotype. The J gene is TRBJ2-4, the V gene TRBV4-3; no clear D. V lost 1 base and J lost 4, with 17 bases in between. Germline-derived CDR1 and CDR2 are LGHNA and YSLEER. There are 17 residues in the CDR3. The CDR3 loop is CASSQGFTTGQKNIQYF. In DNA, the CDR3 is TGCGCCAGCAGCCAAGGGTTTACGACTGGGCAGAAAAACATTCAGTACTTC.

The chain recombines TRBV2 with TRBJ1-4; no definite D call. CDR3 length: 14 residues. V lost 8 bases and J lost 9, with 19 bases in between. The germline V gene has CDR1 SNHLY and CDR2 FYNNEI. CDR3 protein: CASHLDGTRQKLFF. DNA of the CDR3: TGTGCCAGCCACCTTGACGGAACACGCCAAAAACTGTTTTTT.

The chain recombines TRBV27 with TRBJ1-6; tentative D call: TRBD1 (6 bases). This CDR3 has 16 residues. Per the germline V gene, CDR1 is MNHEY and CDR2 is SMNVEV (reference sequence). The germline V and J ends were trimmed by 1 base and 8 bases, with 15 bases remaining between them. The CDR3: CASSLFAGGAYSPLHF. The DNA for the CDR3 is TGTGCCAGCAGTTTATTCGCGGGGGGCGCGTATTCACCCCTCCACTTT.

This clonotype was counted a few times. V is TRBV9 and J is TRBJ1-2; D ambiguous. The CDR3 loop spans 13 amino acids. The V end lost 0 bases, the J end lost 3 bases, and 6 bases lay between the germline ends. Germline CDR1 reads SGDLS; CDR2 reads YYNGEE. CDR3: CASSVGQDYGYTF. As DNA, the CDR3 is TGTGCCAGCAGCGTAGGACAAGACTATGGCTACACCTTC.

This clonotype was seen more than once but under ten times. The chain employs TRBV12-3 or TRBV12-4 and TRBJ1-5; D is possibly TRBD1 (5 bases). Trimming took off 5 bases at V and 5 bases at J, with 7 bases between the two ends. The CDR3 extends over 12 amino acids. The CDR3 here is CASSKTDQPQHF. CDR3 DNA: TGTGCCAGCAGTAAGACAGATCAGCCCCAGCATTTT.

This clonotype showed up just a few times. V is TRBV7-2 and J is TRBJ1-2; 9 nucleotides align to TRBD1. Germline V gene lookup returns CDR1 SGHTA and CDR2 FQGNSA. There are 15 residues in the CDR3. V lost 3 bases, J lost 4 bases, and 6 bases stayed unmatched. The CDR3 bases are TGTGCCAGCAGCTTGGGGACAGGGTCGATCTATGGCTACACCTTC. It codes for CASSLGTGSIYGYTF. Combining the CDR3 with reference TRBV7-2 and TRBJ1-2 gives the whole variable domain GAGVSQSPSNKVTEKGKDVELRCDPISGHTALYWYRQSLGQGLEFLIYFQGNSAPDKSGLPSDRFSAERTGGSVSTLTIQRTQQEDSAVYLCASSLGTGSIYGYTFGSGTRLTVV.

The chain recombines TRBV7-9 with TRBJ2-2; D unresolved. Trimming pared 5 bases from V and 7 bases from J, leaving 26 bases between. The CDR3 covers 18 residues. The V gene's germline CDR1 is SEHNR and CDR2 FQNEAQ (reference sequence). In nucleotides, the CDR3 is TGTGCCAGCAGCCCTCATCAGGCGAACTACCGGCGGCGCGGGGAGCTGTTTTTT. The encoded protein is CASSPHQANYRRRGELFF.

This clonotype has more than one count but fewer than ten. The gene calls are TRBV12-3 or TRBV12-4 and TRBJ2-3; D uncertain. Between the trimmed V and J ends, which lost 3 bases and 8 bases, there was a span of 12 bases. The length of the CDR3 is 13 residues. The CDR3 bases are TGTGCCAGCAGTTTGTACTCGCATGGTACGCAGTATTTT. As protein: CASSLYSHGTQYF.

The chain links TRBV24-1 to TRBJ2-3, with D perhaps TRBD1 (6 bases). The CDR3 spans 13 residues. The germline V gene has CDR1 KGHDR and CDR2 SFDVKD. Trimming left V 7 bases short and J 0 bases short, with 7 bases between. CDR3 residues: CATSGQSTDTQYF. The CDR3 DNA is TGTGCCACCAGCGGACAGAGCACAGATACGCAGTATTTT.

This clonotype was counted a few times. The V call is TRBV7-9, the J call TRBJ1-2; D remains unclear. The ends were cut back, 1 base at V and 7 bases at J, with 10 bases in the middle. Germline V CDR1 and CDR2: SEHNR, FQNEAQ (reference sequence). The CDR3 is made up of 13 amino acids. The CDR3 bases are TGTGCCAGCAGCTTAGACTCCGATACTGGCTACACCTTC. The encoded protein is CASSLDSDTGYTF. Based on the CDR3 plus reference TRBV7-9 and TRBJ1-2, the full variable domain is DTGVSQNPRHKITKRGQNVTFRCDPISEHNRLYWYRQTLGQGPEFLTYFQNEAQLEKSRLLSDRFSAERPKGSFSTLEIQRTEQGDSAMYLCASSLDSDTGYTFGSGTRLTVV.

Ten or more counts support this clonotype. The chain carries TRBV28 and TRBJ2-5, with TRBD2 matching over 8 bases. From germline, CDR1 is MDHEN and CDR2 SYDVKM. The CDR3 is made up of 14 amino acids. J gave up 9 bases and V 1 base, and 7 bases lay outside the gene matches. CDR3 bases: TGTGCCAGCAGTTTATATAGCGGGGCAGGGGCCCAGTACTTC. This codes for CASSLYSGAGAQYF.

This clonotype was detected only a few times. This chain links TRBV7-9 with TRBJ2-3; D is ambiguous. The germline V gene encodes CDR1 SEHNR and CDR2 FQNEAQ (reference sequence). V lost 1 base and J 7 bases, leaving 6 bases between the germline ends. This CDR3 has 12 amino acids. The CDR3 reads CASSLESYTQYF. The CDR3 DNA reads TGTGCCAGCAGCTTAGAGTCGTATACGCAGTATTTT.

This clonotype was recorded a few times. The V gene is TRBV7-2, the J gene TRBJ2-7; 9 positions agree with TRBD1. Trimming took 5 bases from V and 4 from J; bases not matched to a gene: 9. The CDR3 runs to 15 residues. CDR1 is SGHTA and CDR2 is FQGNSA in the germline V gene. The CDR3 region has the DNA TGTGCCAGCAGCCCGGGACAGGGATCAGGTTACGAGCAGTACTTC. Protein product: CASSPGQGSGYEQYF.

The chain uses TRBV7-8 and TRBJ2-7, with 7 bases that match TRBD1. V lost 3 bases and J lost 5; bases outside the gene matches: 10. This CDR3 is built from 15 residues. Germline V gene sequence: CDR1 SGHVS, CDR2 FQNEAQ. This CDR3 is CASSFLIGTANEQYF. CDR3 sequence (DNA): TGTGCCAGCAGCTTTTTGATTGGGACAGCTAACGAGCAGTACTTC.

This clonotype was counted between two and nine times. The rearrangement uses TRBV7-2 and TRBJ1-2; unclear D gene. V was cut by 3 bases and J by 1 base, with 12 bases left in between. CDR1 is SGHTA and CDR2 is FQGNSA in the germline V gene. This CDR3 region has 15 residues. The CDR3 reads CASSLVSPGNYGYTF. The CDR3, as DNA: TGTGCCAGCAGCTTGGTCTCGCCTGGTAACTATGGCTACACCTTC.

This clonotype was seen more than once but under ten times. J is TRBJ1-6 and V is TRBV3-1; D ambiguous. Germline assignment: CDR1 LGHDT and CDR2 YNNKEL (reference sequence). The CDR3 totals 18 residues. The V gene lost 0 bases and the J gene lost 0 bases, with 12 bases spanning the gap. CDR3 nucleotide sequence: TGTGCCAGCAGCCAAGATCTTGTCGGGCTCTCCTATAATTCACCCCTCCACTTT. As protein: CASSQDLVGLSYNSPLHF.

The chain combines TRBV3-1 with TRBJ1-1, with TRBD1 matching 10 bases. This CDR3 has 16 residues. The ends lost 3 bases at V and 3 bases at J; junction bases unmatched: 7. The germline V gene encodes CDR1 LGHDT and CDR2 YNNKEL (reference sequence). This CDR3 is CASSHRTGGRYTEAFF. CDR3 DNA: TGTGCCAGCAGCCACCGGACAGGGGGACGATACACTGAAGCTTTCTTT.

In this sample, this clonotype turned up a few times. The CDR3 spells CASTRGAAGMAQYF. In DNA, the CDR3 is TGTGCCAGCACCCGCGGGGCGGCGGGAATGGCCCAGTACTTC. This chain connects TRBV3-1 to TRBJ2-5, with D maybe TRBD2 (6 bases). The CDR3 spans 14 residues. Germline-derived CDR1 and CDR2 are LGHDT and YNNKEL (reference sequence). The V and J ends lost 7 bases and 9 bases respectively, with 21 bases between them.

The rearrangement uses TRBV27 and TRBJ2-4; no reliable D call. V lost 3 bases and J lost 7, with 16 bases in between. This CDR3 has 15 residues. Germline V gene sequence: CDR1 MNHEY, CDR2 SMNVEV (reference sequence). CDR3 sequence reads: CASSLLGQYANIQYF. DNA of the CDR3: TGTGCCAGCAGTTTGTTAGGGCAGTATGCGAACATTCAGTACTTC.

The chain uses TRBV19 and TRBJ1-1; TRBD1 might be the D (6 bases). Germline values: CDR1 LNHDA, CDR2 SQIVND (reference sequence). Trimming took 0 bases from V and 11 from J, leaving 16 bases between them. The CDR3 totals 14 residues. Written as DNA, the CDR3 is TGTGCCAGTAGTATAGATCCGGCAGGGGCAACGGCTTTCTTT. Its protein product is CASSIDPAGATAFF.